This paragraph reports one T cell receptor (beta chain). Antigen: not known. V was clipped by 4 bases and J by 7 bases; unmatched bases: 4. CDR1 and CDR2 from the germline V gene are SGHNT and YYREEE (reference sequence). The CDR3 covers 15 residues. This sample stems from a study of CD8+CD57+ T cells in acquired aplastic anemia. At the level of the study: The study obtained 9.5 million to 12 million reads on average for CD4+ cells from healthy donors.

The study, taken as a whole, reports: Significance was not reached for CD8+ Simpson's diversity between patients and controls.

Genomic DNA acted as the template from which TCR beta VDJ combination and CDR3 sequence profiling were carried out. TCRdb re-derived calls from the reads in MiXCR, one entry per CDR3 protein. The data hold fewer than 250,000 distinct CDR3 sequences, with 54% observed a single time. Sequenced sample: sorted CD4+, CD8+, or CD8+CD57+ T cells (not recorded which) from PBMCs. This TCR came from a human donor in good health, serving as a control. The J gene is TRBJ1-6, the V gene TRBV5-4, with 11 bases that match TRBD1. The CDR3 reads CASSMDRGLNSPLHF. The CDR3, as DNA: TGTGCCAGCAGCATGGACAGGGGGCTAAATTCACCCCTCCACTTT.